Following are 12 T cell receptor delta chains from one sample sequenced in a study of γδ T cells in repeated Plasmodium falciparum infection. TCRdb reapplied CATT to the multiplex PCR reads. The sample consists of some 100,000 delta-chain clones, more than 1.4% of them appearing once. Gammadelta T cells were flow-sorted from PBMC into Vgamma9/Vdelta2+ and Vdelta2-negative populations for bulk analysis. Source material: gamma-delta T cells from blood. The receptors shown here come from a pool of human donors (malaria-infected and uninfected, not separated).

This clone was counted a few times. The TCRdb record carries a much larger clone's protein, which differs from this DNA's translation at residue 10; a read error is the likely cause, and the protein listed here is the DNA translation. The J gene is TRDJ1, the V gene TRDV3; D is perhaps TRDD3 (6 bases). In the absence of a J gene in TCRdb, the DNA was matched to germline to assign it here. The germline CDR1 and CDR2 sequences are TVYSNPD and GDNSRS (reference sequence). This CDR3 spans 13 amino acids. The CDR3 nucleotides read TGTGCCTTTTCTGGGGAATACACCGATGAACTCATCTTT. Translation: CAFSGEYTDELIF.

The table lists this clone with a few counts. This likely reflects a read error, since a far larger clone is one base away. Other DNA sequences of this sample code for an identical CDR3. The rearrangement joins TRDV1 to TRDJ1; 9 nucleotides line up with TRDD3. The J gene, not given by TCRdb, was assigned here from a germline match of the nucleotide sequence. The CDR3 loop spans 25 amino acids. V gave up 3 bases and J gave up 6 bases; unmatched junction bases: 38. Germline CDR1 and CDR2: TSWWSYY and QGS. The CDR3 region is CALGEALFLRWAPGGSRLRGYKLIF. In nucleotides, the CDR3 is TGTGCTCTTGGGGAGGCCCTATTCCTACGTTGGGCGCCTGGGGGATCTCGCCTACGGGGCTATAAACTCATCTTT.

Note on this clone: A read error is the likely source, as a far larger clone sits one nucleotide away. In the same sample, other DNA sequences code for this CDR3. The V gene call reads TRDV2; no J gene was called. This CDR3 is 11 amino acids long. CDR1 and CDR2 from the germline V gene are GEAIGNYY and EKD. This chain's CDR3 is CAYQGGAQLFF. The CDR3 DNA follows: TGTGCCTACCAAGGGGGAGCACAGCTCTTCTTT.

This clone was counted at least ten times. A far larger clone lies a single base away; this is likely a read error. The sample contains more than one DNA sequence encoding this CDR3. The chain recombines TRDV1 with TRDJ1, with a weak D call TRDD2 (7 bases). The germline V gene encodes CDR1 TSWWSYY and CDR2 QGS. The CDR3 consists of 17 residues. V lost 2 bases to trimming and J lost 8 bases, with 24 bases between them. The CDR3 reads CALGEIPSFTGGAKLIF. The CDR3 nucleotides are TGTGCTCTTGGGGAAATCCCTTCCTTTACCGGGGGAGCCAAACTCATCTTT.

Of note for this clone: A read error is likely here: a far larger clone is one base away. Distinct nucleotide sequences in the sample also encode this CDR3. Called V gene: TRDV1; the J gene was not called; the table calls TRDD3, which could not be checked here. Germline CDR1 is TSWWSYY and CDR2 is QGS. The CDR3 covers 22 residues. CDR3 region: CALGDPSLPTYWGIRISPKLIF. The CDR3 DNA is TGTGCTCTTGGGGATCCGAGCCTTCCTACGTACTGGGGGATTAGAATTTCCCCCAAACTCATCTTC.

This clone has a handful of counts. The amino acid sequence in TCRdb belongs to a much larger clone and departs from this DNA's translation at residue 13, likely a sequencing read error; the sequence shown is translated from the DNA. The chain is built from TRDV1 and TRDJ1, with a possible D match to TRDD3 (6 bases). Germline V gene data show CDR1 as TSWWSYY and CDR2 as QGS. The CDR3 covers 16 residues. The CDR3 is CALGGPQPRTGRRLIF. CDR3 nucleotide sequence: TGCGCTCTTGGGGGGCCACAACCACGGACTGGGAGGAGGCTCATCTTT.

Details on this clone: TCRdb's entry gives the protein of a much larger clone, which mismatches this DNA's translation at residue 6, likely from a read error; the protein reported here is translated from the DNA. This chain connects TRDV2 to TRDJ3; tentative D call: TRDD3 (5 bases). TCRdb does not report a J gene; here it was assigned by matching the DNA to germline references. There are 19 residues in the CDR3. Between the trimmed V and J ends, which lost 3 bases and 1 base, there was a span of 18 bases. CDR1 and CDR2 (germline): GEAIGNYY, EKD. The CDR3 spells CACDSMLGLPSWDTRQMFF. The CDR3 DNA reads TGTGCCTGTGACTCTATGCTGGGCCTCCCTTCCTGGGACACCCGACAGATGTTTTTC.

In its sample, this clone was seen a few times. The J gene is TRDJ1, the V gene TRDV1; 11 positions match TRDD3. The J gene, missing from TCRdb, was assigned here through DNA to germline matching. The CDR3 consists of 22 residues. The V segment lost 5 bases and the J segment 0 bases; nucleotides outside the gene matches: 23. In germline, CDR1 is TSWWSYY, CDR2 QGS. CDR3 sequence: CALGCYSDPCPGGYTHTDKLIF. As DNA, the CDR3 is TGTGCTCTTGGGTGCTATTCCGACCCCTGTCCTGGGGGATACACACACACCGATAAACTCATCTTT.

On this clone itself: Since a far larger clone is one base different, this is likely a read error. Other DNA sequences from this sample encode an identical CDR3 as well. The genes are TRDV1 and TRDJ1; D possibly corresponds to TRDD3 (5 bases). Here the J gene came from matching the DNA to germline, since TCRdb omits it. The V gene lost 9 bases and the J gene lost 0 bases, with 29 bases spanning the gap. In germline, CDR1 is TSWWSYY, CDR2 QGS. The CDR3 loop spans 19 amino acids. CDR3 nucleotide sequence: TGTGCTCTCCCTCAAATTCGGCCTCGTAGTCTGGGATACACCGATAAACTCATCTTT. Encoded protein: CALPQIRPRSLGYTDKLIF.

This clone was counted between two and nine times. V usage is TRDV1 and J usage is TRDJ1; 9 bases agree with TRDD3. TCRdb leaves out the J gene; it was filled in here by matching the DNA to germline. V dropped 0 bases and J dropped 2; count of bases not matched to a gene: 28. Germline V gene lookup returns CDR1 TSWWSYY and CDR2 QGS. The CDR3 length is 24 residues. In nucleotides, the CDR3 is TGTGCTCTTGGGGAACTCATAAGGACCTCCGGACACTCTGGGGGATTGGGGCCAACCGATAAACTCATCTTT. It yields the protein CALGELIRTSGHSGGLGPTDKLIF.

This clone was recorded at least ten times. The protein TCRdb gives is from a much larger clone and does not agree with this DNA's translation at residue 6, likely a read error; the protein shown here comes from the DNA. This rearrangement joins TRDV1 to TRDJ1, with 11 bases lining up with TRDD3. In the absence of a J gene in TCRdb, the DNA was matched to germline to assign it here. The length of the CDR3 is 19 residues. Germline loops: CDR1 TSWWSYY, CDR2 QGS. Trimming cost V 1 base and J 4 bases; bases outside gene matches: 14. CDR3 residues: CALGEPGSWGIRDGDKLIF. The DNA for the CDR3 is TGTGCTCTTGGGGAACCGGGTTCTTGGGGGATACGAGACGGCGATAAACTCATCTTT.

About this clone: This likely stems from a read error, as it lies one base from a far larger clone. Additional DNA sequences in this sample encode the identical CDR3. The chain employs TRDV3 and TRDJ1; tentatively, D is TRDD3 (6 bases). Germline V CDR1 and CDR2: TVYSNPD, GDNSRS (reference sequence). The length of the CDR3 is 13 residues. CDR3 protein: CAFSGEYTDKLIF. As DNA, the CDR3 is TGTGCCTTTTCTGGGGAATACACCGACAAACTCATCTTT.